Detailed here is one TCR beta chain. It lacks a known antigen. A junction boundary mismatches the germline segment, possibly from a read error. The sample belongs to a study of cytomegalovirus exposure and HLA in healthy donors (dated by TCRdb to the late 2010s). About the full investigation: An earlier analysis of approximately 640 of the donors reported 250 to 350 Gb of sequence data and some 120 million unique TCR beta sequences from about 179 million T cells. An early release that covered fewer than 750 HLA-typed donors contained about 300 gigabases of sequencing data and approximately 85 million unique TCR sequences. Of the approximately 370 genotyped donors, 70% to 90% were placed in the genetic ancestry cluster associated with self-reported Caucasian donors. The aim of the study was to test whether cataloging public T cell receptors could identify signatures of past pathogen exposure. The study profiled the T cell repertoires of around 700 subjects by immunosequencing and related them to cytomegalovirus serostatus. A separate validation cohort of about 110 different subjects was used in addition to the 666-subject first cohort. High-throughput TCR immunosequencing, statistical association of individual TCRs with disease status, and machine learning were combined to predict cytomegalovirus infection status. A later analysis re-examined previously published TCR beta repertoires from 500 to 700 donors and added high-resolution HLA genotyping to investigate patterns of TCR occurrence. In the later analysis, no new phenotypic data were used to find candidate immune exposures; instead, reliance was placed on TCR beta sequences and their occurrence across donors. An earlier analysis of 500 to 650 of the donors applied high-throughput TCR beta sequencing to assess whether each TCR beta V gene segment acted as functional or pseudogenic. Donor age, sex, ethnicity and CMV serostatus were collected together with the repertoire data. In a later genetic analysis, genome-wide SNP genotypes for about three fifths of the 666 donors were used, and that subset was treated as a discovery cohort. Every discovery cohort repertoire had been produced on one sequencing platform. HLA typing included class I and class II loci at four-digit resolution. The number of donors typed differed by locus, with roughly 629-640 for A, B, C, DRB1 and DQB1, 522 for DQA1, 600 to 610 for DPA1, and around 430 for DPB1. Roughly 5 DR-DQ haplotypes were handled as single units for association and clustering because linkage in the cohort was strong. Across some 400 genotyped donors of the cohort, an average of about 240,000 unique TCR beta nucleotide sequences per donor were sequenced, and around 19% of those sequences were non-productive.

The full study reports these points: This cohort had only TCR beta chains sequenced, and the lack of alpha or paired-chain data limited which features could be detected. A few of the identified cytomegalovirus-associated TCR beta chains were confirmed in vitro to be specific for cytomegalovirus antigens. According to a later analysis, most CMV-associated TCR beta chains appeared to be HLA-restricted, and the HLA associations seemed to be driven largely by CMV exposure. Linkage disequilibrium might explain the correlated functional status among segregating V segments, but an unknown experimental factor could not be ruled out. HLA typing was unavailable for some donors at each locus, so association tests used only the typed subset. Several of the top co-occurrence clusters appeared to be linked to parvovirus B19, influenza, CMV and Epstein-Barr virus, according to a later analysis. The study listed 164 TCR beta chains as associated with cytomegalovirus. In a later analysis, HLA-associated TCR beta chains showed more clonal expansion and lower generation probabilities than non-associated chains that were equally common. Across donors, most TCR sequences were observed very rarely, whereas some public TCRs were present in many individuals. In an earlier analysis of under 600 of the donors, most TCR beta V segments were observed in productive rearrangements about 87% or about 30% of the time, broadly matching IMGT annotations. Some IMGT-functional V segments, including TRBV6-2 and TRBV6-3, could not be distinguished by the 87-base-pair reads and were therefore excluded. CMV serostatus was the only immune exposure information available for the cohort. According to a later analysis, TCR association rates differed among HLA loci, with DRB1 alleles showing the most associated TCRs and HLA-C alleles showing the fewest. In a later genetic analysis, fewer N-insertions in productive TCRs were reported among donors in an Asian-associated ancestry cluster than the roughly 670-donor mean. The earlier analysis of approximately 590 of the donors excluded 15 to 20 rarely observed V segments, including chromosome 9 orphons, because counts were too low. The presence/absence analyses assumed that sequencing depth was roughly uniform across donors, and that assumption may not be true. V-gene and J-gene trimming of TCR beta chains was associated with a missense DCLRE1C variant in a later genetic analysis, and the association was replicated in an independent cohort. According to the authors, the approach could potentially be generalized to other disease states and immunological phenotypes. In a later analysis, about 16,000 TCR beta sequences were associated with specific HLA alleles at a false discovery rate of 0.05. Assigning TCR associations to individual alleles was difficult when HLA alleles, especially DR and DQ, strongly co-occurred. A further reported finding was that TCR beta sequences accurately predicted the HLA-A and HLA-B alleles for most subjects in the first cohort. The classifier was reported to diagnose cytomegalovirus status with high specificity and sensitivity in both the original cohort and the validation cohort. A cluster of highly shared sequence variants was judged likely to represent a technical artifact of the sequencing pipeline.

The CDR3 spans 13 residues, from the cysteine through the phenylalanine. The CDR3 DNA has 39 bases and is translated from base 1. The germline V gene provides CDR1 SGHAT and CDR2 FQNNGV. The library was obtained by the immunoSEQ multiplex PCR assay. For the multiplex PCR, a mixture combining 60 forward primers for TCR Vbeta segments and 13 reverse primers for TCR Jbeta segments was used. A multiplex PCR assay on genomic DNA amplified the CDR3 region of rearranged TCR beta genes. Amplified TCR beta libraries were sequenced as 87-base-pair reads on the Illumina HiSeq System. On the authors' methods: In a later analysis, tens of millions of unique TCR beta chains were counted across the 650 to 700 repertoires, and around 11 million of these chains were shared by at least two donors. A nearest-neighbor algorithm error-corrected the raw reads and collapsed the reads into unique sequences, merging closely related sequences to remove PCR and sequencing errors. V, D and J gene segments were assigned by aligning CDR3 sequences to IMGT reference sequences. For a sequence to be retained, a match of at least six nucleotides to both a V gene segment and a J gene segment was required. Rearrangements were called productive when the CDR3 lacked stop codons and stayed in frame with V and J; all others were non-productive. CDR3 was defined by IMGT convention, running from the second conserved V-encoded cysteine to the conserved J-encoded phenylalanine. The earlier analysis of 500 to 750 of the donors excluded any sequence lacking an unambiguous match to a single V gene segment. In an earlier analysis of around 590 of the donors, a V segment was called functional when productive rearrangements were above 56.7%, and segregating when the standard deviation between donors exceeded 5%. To diagnose cytomegalovirus status from the catalog of TCR beta chain sequences, a statistical classification framework was built. In a later analysis, V and J genes were assigned by comparing TCR nucleotide sequences against IMGT/GENE-DB human TR gene sequences. In a later analysis, CDR3 sequences and most-parsimonious VDJ recombination scenarios were assigned using the TCRdist pipeline. A later analysis defined each TCR beta chain by its CDR3 amino acid sequence plus V-gene family, and excluded reads lacking a unique V-gene family. In a later analysis, approximately 590 highly shared, low-generation-probability nucleotide sequences were removed to address suspected cross-contamination and a sequencing artifact. In a later analysis, a clonal expansion index for each public chain was calculated from normalized within-repertoire ranks of inferred template counts. Generation probabilities in a later analysis came from a VDJ recombination model fitted to out-of-frame rearrangements, and those results were checked against IGoR. In a later analysis, hypergeometric tests were used to score TCR-TCR, TCR-HLA and TCR-CMV co-occurrence, with a repertoire-size bias correction applied to TCR pairs. To estimate false discovery rates, a later analysis permuted the HLA or CMV assignments 20 times. In a later analysis, co-occurring TCRs were grouped with DBSCAN, and TCRdist sequence similarity was added when clustering was performed within HLA-allele-positive subsets. Repertoires with fewer than 30,000 or more than 120,000 public chains, plus five repertoires with anomalous nucleotide sharing, were excluded from co-occurrence clustering. As stored in TCRdb, this immuneACCESS dataset retains in-frame rearrangements with V and J assigned. A fraction of the clones does not appear; measured against another copy, unresolved V genes explain less than half of the discrepancy, and the remainder lacks a known reason. V and J calls and clone size come straight from that table; D and trimming were deduced from the DNA. The sample table shows hundreds of thousands of clones, and roughly 89% are seen once. Together, the top ten hold roughly 2.3% of the sample.

The cohort comprised 670 or so healthy bone marrow donors. Cohort members were all nominally healthy when sampled, although unrecorded immune exposures were likely present. The donor tested CMV seronegative, placing the donor among the roughly 340 seronegative members of the cohort. A peripheral blood sample was provided by each donor, and peripheral blood mononuclear cells were used for TCR beta sequencing. The Qiagen DNeasy Blood Extraction Kit was used to extract genomic DNA from the blood cell samples. The rearranged chain carries TRBV11-2 and TRBJ1-6; TRBD1 fits 7 bases in the junction. This TCR was sampled from a woman younger than 35 in good health and CMV-seronegative. Specimen: PBMCs. The CDR3 sequence is CASSSPPDDRASF. The DNA reads TGTGCCAGCAGCTCCCCCCCCGACGACAGGGCCTCATTT.